Each of the 5 T cell receptor beta chains below was sequenced from the same sample in a study of blood T cells in healthy people across ages. Primers used in a second PCR of roughly 7 to 12 cycles were a sample-barcoded 5' primer and a J-beta primer mix. Each CDR3 protein is one row after TCRdb ran MiXCR on the 5' RACE reads. The sample shows some 800,000 distinct CDR3 sequences, around 25% of them seen only once. The data also belong to a second study, concerning T cells of mothers and their children.

Source material: blood. The receptors shown here come from a boy aged 10-17 years in good health.

This clonotype was counted only a few times. This sequence joins TRBV6-5 and TRBJ2-7; 8 bases are a match to TRBD1. The trim removed 2 bases at V and 1 base at J, leaving 7 bases unmatched. The CDR3 is 16 amino acids. Germline V lookup: CDR1 MNHEY, CDR2 SVGAGI. The CDR3 DNA follows: TGTGCCAGCAGTTACGGACAGGGACGGAGATCCTACGAGCAGTACTTC. Encoded protein: CASSYGQGRRSYEQYF.

A few counts support this clonotype. J is TRBJ2-3 and V is TRBV5-6; 7 bases are a match to TRBD1. V gave up 4 bases and J gave up 4 bases; unmatched junction bases: 12. The CDR3 has 16 residues. CDR1 and CDR2 from the germline V gene are SGHDT and YYEEEE. In DNA, the CDR3 is TGTGCCAGCAGCGGCGAAACAGGGGTTGTCGCAGATACGCAGTATTTT. The encoded protein is CASSGETGVVADTQYF.

A few counts support this clonotype. The chain employs TRBV3-1 and TRBJ2-3; D is possibly TRBD2 (6 bases). This CDR3 spans 15 amino acids. Germline V lookup: CDR1 LGHDT, CDR2 YNNKEL (reference sequence). V shed 4 bases and J shed 5 bases, with 16 bases lying between them. CDR3: CASSLLLGGKDTQYF. The DNA of the CDR3 is TGTGCCAGCAGCCTCCTCTTAGGAGGGAAAGATACGCAGTATTTT.

The chain links TRBV20-1 to TRBJ2-3, with 9 positions matching TRBD2. The germline CDR1 and CDR2 sequences are DFQATT and SNEGSKA (reference sequence). The CDR3 has 16 amino acids. V lost 1 base to trimming and J lost 6 bases; unmatched junction nucleotides: 11. DNA for the CDR3: TGCAGTGCTAGAGGCGGGGGACTAGCTGTCAGGGATACGCAGTATTTT. This gives the protein CSARGGGLAVRDTQYF.

This clonotype turned up a few times. CDR3 loop: CASSQVQGKTFF. The CDR3 DNA sequence: TGCGCCAGCAGCCAAGTCCAGGGTAAAACTTTCTTT. The chain couples TRBV4-3 to TRBJ1-1; possibly TRBD1 for D (5 bases). V lost 1 base to trimming and J lost 12 bases, with 12 bases between them. The CDR3 consists of 12 residues. From germline, CDR1 is LGHNA and CDR2 YSLEER.